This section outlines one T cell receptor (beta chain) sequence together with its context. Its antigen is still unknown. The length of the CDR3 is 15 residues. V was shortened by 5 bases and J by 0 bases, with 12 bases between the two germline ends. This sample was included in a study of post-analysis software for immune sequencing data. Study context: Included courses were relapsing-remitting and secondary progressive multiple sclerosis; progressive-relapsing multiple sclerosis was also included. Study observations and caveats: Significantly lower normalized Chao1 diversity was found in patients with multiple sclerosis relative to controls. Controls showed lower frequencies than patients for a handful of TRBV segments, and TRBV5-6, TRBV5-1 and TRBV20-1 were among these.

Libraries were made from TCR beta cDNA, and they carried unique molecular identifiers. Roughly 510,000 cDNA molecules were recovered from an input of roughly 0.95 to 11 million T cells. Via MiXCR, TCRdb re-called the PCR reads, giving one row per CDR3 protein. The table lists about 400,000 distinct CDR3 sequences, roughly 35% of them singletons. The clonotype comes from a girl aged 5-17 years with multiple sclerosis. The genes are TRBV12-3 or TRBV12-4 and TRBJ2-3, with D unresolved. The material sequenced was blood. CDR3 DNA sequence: TGTGCCAGCAGTCCGACCCATTCTAGCACAGATACGCAGTATTTT. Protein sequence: CASSPTHSSTDTQYF.